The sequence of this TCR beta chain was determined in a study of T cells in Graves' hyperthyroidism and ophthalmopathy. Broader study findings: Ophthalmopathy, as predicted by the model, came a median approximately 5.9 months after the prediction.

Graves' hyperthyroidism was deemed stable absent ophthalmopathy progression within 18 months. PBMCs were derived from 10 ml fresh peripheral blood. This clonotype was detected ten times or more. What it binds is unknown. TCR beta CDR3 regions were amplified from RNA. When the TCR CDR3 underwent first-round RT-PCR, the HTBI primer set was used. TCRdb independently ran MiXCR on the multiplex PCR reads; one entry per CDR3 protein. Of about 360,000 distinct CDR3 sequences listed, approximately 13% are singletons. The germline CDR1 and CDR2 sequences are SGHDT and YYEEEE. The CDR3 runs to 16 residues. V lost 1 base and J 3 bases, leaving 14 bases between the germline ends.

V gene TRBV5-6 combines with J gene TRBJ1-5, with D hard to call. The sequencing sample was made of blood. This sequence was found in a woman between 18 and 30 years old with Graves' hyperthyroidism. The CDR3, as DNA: TGTGCCAGCAGCTTGAGTACAACGGCCTTCAATCAGCCCCAGCATTTT. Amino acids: CASSLSTTAFNQPQHF.